This T cell receptor beta chain was recorded in a study of T cell repertoires in cytomegalovirus infection. About the research overall: An indication of both CMV infection and matching HLA type came from public TCR beta signatures. Study outcomes and limitations: The ex vivo response showed dominance by HLA-C-restricted CMV-specific TCR beta clonotypes. Carriers of CMV plus the relevant HLA were identified by cumulative public TCR beta family frequency.

Trimming cost V 5 bases and J 1 base, with 21 bases left between them. Germline V lookup: CDR1 SGHAT, CDR2 FQNNGV. The CDR3 loop spans 18 amino acids. TCRdb re-called the reads through MiXCR, storing one row per CDR3 protein. The sample lists 70,000 to 75,000 distinct CDR3 sequences, over 3.5% occurring once. This clonotype was recorded at least ten times. Antigen specificity is unknown. This receptor was identified in a human donor in good health (CMV status not recorded). Some clones in this sample may be carry-over from other donors' samples. This chain joins TRBV11-2 and TRBJ2-1; D is undetermined. The sequencing input was PBMCs. CDR3 nucleotides: TGTGCCAGCAGCCCCGGACCAGGTCTCGGATGGTCCTACAATGAGCAGTTCTTC. The encoded protein is CASSPGPGLGWSYNEQFF.